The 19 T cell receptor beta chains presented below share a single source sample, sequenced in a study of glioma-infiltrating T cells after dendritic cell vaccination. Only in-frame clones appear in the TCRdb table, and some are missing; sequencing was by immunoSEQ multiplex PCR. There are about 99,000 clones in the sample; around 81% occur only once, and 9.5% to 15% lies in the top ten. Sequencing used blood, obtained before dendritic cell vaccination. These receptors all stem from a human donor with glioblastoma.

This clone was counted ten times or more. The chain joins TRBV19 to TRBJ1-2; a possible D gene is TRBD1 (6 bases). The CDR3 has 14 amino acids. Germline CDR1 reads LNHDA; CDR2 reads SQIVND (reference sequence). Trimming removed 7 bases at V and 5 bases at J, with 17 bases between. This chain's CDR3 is CASNRDNQRYGYTF. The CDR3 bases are TGTGCCAGTAACCGGGACAATCAGCGTTATGGCTACACCTTC.

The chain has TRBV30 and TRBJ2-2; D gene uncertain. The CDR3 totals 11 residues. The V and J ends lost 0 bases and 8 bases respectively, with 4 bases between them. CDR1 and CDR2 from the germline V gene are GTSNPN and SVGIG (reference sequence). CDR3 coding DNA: TGTGCCTGGAGTGTCGGGGGGGAGCTGTTTTTT. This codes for CAWSVGGELFF.

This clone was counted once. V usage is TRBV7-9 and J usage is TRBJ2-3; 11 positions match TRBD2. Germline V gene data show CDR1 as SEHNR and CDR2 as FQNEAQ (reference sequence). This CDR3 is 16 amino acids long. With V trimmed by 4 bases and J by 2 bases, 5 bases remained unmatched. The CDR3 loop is CASSSIAGGITDTQYF. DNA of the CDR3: TGTGCCAGCAGCTCAATAGCGGGGGGGATCACAGATACGCAGTATTTT.

The DNA of the CDR3 is TGTGCCAGCTCACCGGGGCAACCCACTGAAGCTTTCTTT. Amino acids: CASSPGQPTEAFF. The rearrangement uses TRBV18 and TRBJ1-1; D may be TRBD1 (5 bases). Germline-derived CDR1 and CDR2 are KGHSH and LQKENI. The CDR3 covers 13 residues. V lost 3 bases and J lost 4, with 9 bases in between.

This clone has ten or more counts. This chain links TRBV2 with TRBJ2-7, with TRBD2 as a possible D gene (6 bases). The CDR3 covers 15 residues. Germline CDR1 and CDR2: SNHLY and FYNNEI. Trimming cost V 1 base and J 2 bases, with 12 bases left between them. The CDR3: CASSEVTGDPYEQYF. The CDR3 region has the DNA TGTGCCAGCAGTGAAGTTACGGGGGATCCCTACGAGCAGTACTTC.

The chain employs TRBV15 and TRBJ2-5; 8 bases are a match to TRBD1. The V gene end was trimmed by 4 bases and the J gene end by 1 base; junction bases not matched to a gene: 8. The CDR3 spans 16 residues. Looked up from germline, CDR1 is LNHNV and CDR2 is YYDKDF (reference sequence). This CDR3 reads CATSIRQGTFQETQYF. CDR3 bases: TGTGCCACCAGCATCCGACAGGGGACGTTCCAAGAGACCCAGTACTTC. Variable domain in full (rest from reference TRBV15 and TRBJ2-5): DAMVIQNPRYQVTQFGKPVTLSCSQTLNHNVMYWYQQKSSQAPKLLFHYYDKDFNNEADTPDNFQSRRPNTSFCFLDIRSPGLGDTAMYLCATSIRQGTFQETQYFGPGTRLLVL.

The CDR3 is CASSLIDGRSTDTQYF. In nucleotides, the CDR3 is TGTGCCAGCAGCTTAATAGACGGGAGAAGCACAGATACGCAGTATTTT. The rearrangement joins TRBV7-8 to TRBJ2-3; tentative D call: TRBD2 (6 bases). Germline V gives CDR1 SGHVS, CDR2 FQNEAQ. Trimming pared 2 bases from V and 0 bases from J, leaving 12 bases between. This CDR3 is built from 16 residues.

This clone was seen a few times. The CDR3 reads CAISVRGDTQYF. CDR3 nucleotides: TGTGCCATCAGTGTTAGAGGGGATACGCAGTATTTT. V usage is TRBV10-3 and J usage is TRBJ2-3; D perhaps matches TRBD2 (5 bases). This CDR3 has 12 amino acids. V was shortened by 4 bases and J by 6 bases, with 8 bases between the two germline ends. Germline assignment: CDR1 ENHRY and CDR2 SYGVKD.

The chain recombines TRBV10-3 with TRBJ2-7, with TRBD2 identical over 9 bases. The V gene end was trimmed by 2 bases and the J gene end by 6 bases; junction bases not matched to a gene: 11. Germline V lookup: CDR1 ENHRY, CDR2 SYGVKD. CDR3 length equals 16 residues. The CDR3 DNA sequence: TGTGCCATCAGTGAGGGGCGGGGGGGCCAAATGCGCGAGCAGTACTTC. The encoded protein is CAISEGRGGQMREQYF.

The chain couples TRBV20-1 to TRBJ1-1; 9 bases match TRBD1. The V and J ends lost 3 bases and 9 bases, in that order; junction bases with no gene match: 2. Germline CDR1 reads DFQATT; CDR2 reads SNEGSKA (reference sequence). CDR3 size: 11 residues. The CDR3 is CSASGQGKAFF. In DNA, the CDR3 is TGCAGTGCTAGTGGACAGGGGAAAGCTTTCTTT.

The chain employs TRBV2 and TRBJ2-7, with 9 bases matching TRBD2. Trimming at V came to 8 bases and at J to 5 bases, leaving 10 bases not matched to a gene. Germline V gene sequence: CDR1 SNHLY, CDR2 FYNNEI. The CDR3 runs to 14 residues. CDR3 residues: CASPSGGSINEQYF. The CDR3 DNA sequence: TGTGCCAGCCCAAGCGGGGGGTCCATCAACGAGCAGTACTTC.

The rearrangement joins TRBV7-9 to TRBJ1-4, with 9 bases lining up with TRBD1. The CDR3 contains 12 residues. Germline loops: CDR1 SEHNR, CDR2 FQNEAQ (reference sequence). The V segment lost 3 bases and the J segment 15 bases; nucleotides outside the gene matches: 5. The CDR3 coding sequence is TGTGCCAGCAGCTTCGGGACAGGGCTGGTGTTTTTT. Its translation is CASSFGTGLVFF. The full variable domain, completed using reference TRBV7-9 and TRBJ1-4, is DTGVSQNPRHKITKRGQNVTFRCDPISEHNRLYWYRQTLGQGPEFLTYFQNEAQLEKSRLLSDRFSAERPKGSFSTLEIQRTEQGDSAMYLCASSFGTGLVFFGSGTQLSVL.

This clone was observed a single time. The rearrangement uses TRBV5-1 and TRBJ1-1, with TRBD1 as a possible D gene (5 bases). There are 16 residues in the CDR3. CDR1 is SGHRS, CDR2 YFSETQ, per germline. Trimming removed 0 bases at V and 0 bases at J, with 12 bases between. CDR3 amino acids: CASSLDSGNMNTEAFF. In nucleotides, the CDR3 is TGCGCCAGCAGCTTGGACTCAGGGAACATGAACACTGAAGCTTTCTTT.

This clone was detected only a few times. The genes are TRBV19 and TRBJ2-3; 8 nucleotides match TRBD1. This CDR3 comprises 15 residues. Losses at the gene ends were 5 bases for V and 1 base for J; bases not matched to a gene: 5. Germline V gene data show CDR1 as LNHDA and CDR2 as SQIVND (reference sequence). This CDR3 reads CASSPQGAGTDTQYF. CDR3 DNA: TGTGCCAGTAGTCCGCAGGGGGCCGGCACAGATACGCAGTATTTT.

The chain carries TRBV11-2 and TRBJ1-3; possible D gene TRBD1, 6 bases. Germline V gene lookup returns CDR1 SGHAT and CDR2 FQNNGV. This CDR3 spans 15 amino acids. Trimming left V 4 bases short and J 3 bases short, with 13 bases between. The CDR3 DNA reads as TGTGCCAGCAGCTCATTAAGGGGGTTTGGAAACACCATATATTTT. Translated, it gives CASSSLRGFGNTIYF. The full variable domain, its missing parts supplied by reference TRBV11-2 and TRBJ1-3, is EAGVAQSPRYKIIEKRQSVAFWCNPISGHATLYWYQQILGQGPKLLIQFQNNGVVDDSQLPKDRFSAERLKGVDSTLKIQPAKLEDSAVYLCASSSLRGFGNTIYFGEGSWLTVV.

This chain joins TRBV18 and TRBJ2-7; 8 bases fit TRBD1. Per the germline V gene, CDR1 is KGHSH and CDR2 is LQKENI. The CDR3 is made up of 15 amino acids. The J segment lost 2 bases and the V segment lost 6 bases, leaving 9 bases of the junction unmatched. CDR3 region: CASSLGQALAYEQYF. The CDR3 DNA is TGTGCCAGCTCGCTGGGACAGGCGTTAGCCTACGAGCAGTACTTC.

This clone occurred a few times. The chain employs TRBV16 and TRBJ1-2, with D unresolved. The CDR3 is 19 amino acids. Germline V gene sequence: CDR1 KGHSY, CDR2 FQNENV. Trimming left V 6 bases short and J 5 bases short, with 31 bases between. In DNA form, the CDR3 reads TGTGCCAGCAGTCCTGGGCCGAAGCGGATCCCTCGAGCCCAATATGGCTACACCTTC. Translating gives CASSPGPKRIPRAQYGYTF.

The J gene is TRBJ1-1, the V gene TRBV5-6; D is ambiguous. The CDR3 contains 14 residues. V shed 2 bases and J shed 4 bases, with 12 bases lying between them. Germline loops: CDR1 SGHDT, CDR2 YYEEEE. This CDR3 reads CASSFPLAATEAFF. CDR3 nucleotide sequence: TGTGCCAGCAGCTTCCCCCTGGCGGCCACTGAAGCTTTCTTT.

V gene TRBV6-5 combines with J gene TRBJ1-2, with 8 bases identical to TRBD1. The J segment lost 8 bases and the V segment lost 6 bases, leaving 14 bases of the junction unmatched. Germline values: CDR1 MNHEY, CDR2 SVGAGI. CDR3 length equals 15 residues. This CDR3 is CASRRWQGAGKGYTF. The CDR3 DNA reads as TGTGCCAGCAGGCGATGGCAGGGGGCTGGTAAGGGCTACACCTTC.